These 7 T cell receptor beta chains were all obtained from the same sample, sequenced in a study of coeliac disease. Using immunoSEQ multiplex PCR, the repertoire was profiled, and TCRdb retains in-frame clones only, with some absent. The data contain about 9,400 clones, over 55% of them seen just once; the ten biggest clones take up around 20%. Specimen: lamina propria lymphocytes from the gut. The receptors were gathered from an older woman with celiac disease.

The chain has TRBV5-1 and TRBJ2-5, with D unresolved. The CDR3 spans 12 residues. The germline CDR1 and CDR2 sequences are SGHRS and YFSETQ. V gave up 0 bases and J gave up 4 bases, with 4 bases separating them. The CDR3 sequence: CASSLGVETQYF. As DNA, the CDR3 is TGCGCCAGCAGCTTGGGCGTAGAGACCCAGTACTTC.

This clone showed up just a few times. The chain uses TRBV2 and TRBJ1-1; no clear D gene. Per germline, CDR1 SNHLY and CDR2 FYNNEI. The CDR3 is made up of 11 amino acids. V was clipped by 6 bases and J by 8 bases, with 10 bases between them. This chain's CDR3 is CASRAGSEAFF. The CDR3 DNA reads TGTGCCAGCAGGGCAGGATCGGAAGCTTTCTTT.

The rearrangement uses TRBV5-1 and TRBJ2-2; no definite D call. The CDR3 sequence is 13 residues long. Trimming removed 4 bases at V and 7 bases at J, with 11 bases between. CDR1 and CDR2 (germline): SGHRS, YFSETQ. The CDR3 here is CASSPPSVGELFF. The CDR3 nucleotides read TGCGCCAGCAGCCCCCCGTCAGTCGGGGAGCTGTTTTTT.

The chain employs TRBV5-4 and TRBJ1-6; weak D call: TRBD1 (6 bases). The CDR3 extends over 16 amino acids. The germline CDR1 and CDR2 sequences are SGHNT and YYREEE (reference sequence). Trimming removed 3 bases at V and 10 bases at J, with 20 bases between. Here the CDR3 DNA reads TGTGCCAGCAGCTCACCGACAGGCCGTTCGAACTCACCCCTCCACTTT. The encoded protein is CASSSPTGRSNSPLHF.

V gene TRBV7-6 combines with J gene TRBJ2-3; TRBD2 matches at 7 bases. The V gene end was trimmed by 3 bases and the J gene end by 4 bases; junction bases not matched to a gene: 10. CDR1 is SGHVS, CDR2 FNYEAQ, per germline. The CDR3 has 16 amino acids. The CDR3 DNA sequence: TGTGCCAGCAGCTTCGGATTGGGGGGAGGGGCAGATACGCAGTATTTT. Translation: CASSFGLGGGADTQYF.

This clone has only a few counts. J is TRBJ1-3 and V is TRBV29-1; 7 nucleotides line up with TRBD1. From germline, CDR1 is SQVTM and CDR2 ANQGSEA. V gave up 1 base and J gave up 4 bases; unmatched junction bases: 4. The CDR3 length is 14 residues. CDR3 coding DNA: TGCAGCGTTGAAGGGAGGGGACAGGGAAACACCATATATTTT. This sequence encodes CSVEGRGQGNTIYF.

The chain links TRBV19 to TRBJ1-5, with a tentative D call TRBD1 (6 bases). The CDR3 extends over 15 amino acids. V shed 8 bases and J shed 3 bases, with 17 bases lying between them. Germline V gene sequence: CDR1 LNHDA, CDR2 SQIVND (reference sequence). This chain's CDR3 is CASSQGKGPNQPQHF. The CDR3 DNA reads TGTGCCAGTTCCCAGGGGAAGGGGCCCAATCAGCCCCAGCATTTT.